These T cell receptor beta chains were read from a single sample in a study of cytomegalovirus exposure and HLA in healthy donors. Measured with immunoSEQ multiplex PCR; TCRdb has only the in-frame clones, and not every one. This table holds around 40,000 clones. Sequencing input: PBMCs. The receptors derive from a young man in good health and CMV-seronegative. Each CDR3 is given with its conserved first and last residue. D genes are given only for firm matches.

d_call: -
j_call: TRBJ2-5
v_call: TRBV7-2
cdr3_nt: TGTGCCAGCAGCTCCCGTAGGGGGGGCCAAGAGACCCAGTACTTC
cdr3_aa: CASSSRRGGQETQYF

d_call: -
j_call: TRBJ2-7
v_call: TRBV18
cdr3_nt: TGTGCCAGCTCACCATATTCCGGTTGGACAAACTACGAGCAGTACTTC
cdr3_aa: CASSPYSGWTNYEQYF

d_call: TRBD2
j_call: TRBJ2-2
v_call: TRBV18
cdr3_nt: TGTGCCAGCTCACCGCCTAGCGGTGTGAACACCGGGGAGCTGTTTTTT
cdr3_aa: CASSPPSGVNTGELFF

d_call: -
j_call: TRBJ2-7
v_call: TRBV6-5
cdr3_nt: TGTGCCAGCACGCCAAGCGGACTGAGCTCCTACGAGCAGTACTTC
cdr3_aa: CASTPSGLSSYEQYF

d_call: TRBD1
j_call: TRBJ2-7
v_call: TRBV4-1
cdr3_nt: TGCGCCAGCAGCCAAAGCGGACAGGGACTTACCTACGAGCAGTACTTC
cdr3_aa: CASSQSGQGLTYEQYF

d_call: -
j_call: TRBJ1-2
v_call: TRBV29-1
cdr3_nt: TGCAGCGTTGAAGCAGGGGACTATGGCTACACCTTC
cdr3_aa: CSVEAGDYGYTF

d_call: -
j_call: TRBJ1-2
v_call: TRBV5-6
cdr3_nt: TGTGCCAGCAGCCCATACGTCGGGATCGCTAACTATGGCTACACCTTC
cdr3_aa: CASSPYVGIANYGYTF

d_call: -
j_call: TRBJ1-6
v_call: TRBV7-2
cdr3_nt: TGTGCCAGCAGCTTAGATCTGGGGCCAACACCCCTCCACTTT
cdr3_aa: CASSLDLGPTPLHF

d_call: -
j_call: TRBJ2-7
v_call: TRBV6-5
cdr3_nt: TGTGCCAGCAGTTATCGACCGGAAGGGAGTTACGAGCAGTACTTC
cdr3_aa: CASSYRPEGSYEQYF

d_call: TRBD1
j_call: TRBJ2-7
v_call: TRBV2
cdr3_nt: TGTGCCAGCGACAGGGCCTCCTACGAGCAGTACTTC
cdr3_aa: CASDRASYEQYF

d_call: -
j_call: TRBJ1-2
v_call: TRBV4-3
cdr3_nt: TGCGCCAGCAGCCAACAGAGGGGGAGCGCCTATGGCTACACCTTC
cdr3_aa: CASSQQRGSAYGYTF

d_call: -
j_call: TRBJ1-2
v_call: TRBV10-3
cdr3_nt: TGTGCCATCAGTGAAGACGGAGACTATGGCTACACCTTC
cdr3_aa: CAISEDGDYGYTF

d_call: TRBD2
j_call: TRBJ2-7
v_call: TRBV4-1
cdr3_nt: TGCGCCAGCAGCCAAGCTAGCGGGGCTATGGGGGACGAGCAGTACTTC
cdr3_aa: CASSQASGAMGDEQYF

d_call: -
j_call: TRBJ2-2
v_call: TRBV14
cdr3_nt: TGTGCCAGCAGCAGGGAGAGAAACACCGGGGAGCTGTTTTTT
cdr3_aa: CASSRERNTGELFF

d_call: TRBD2
j_call: TRBJ2-1
v_call: TRBV5-1
cdr3_nt: TGCGCCAGCACCGTAGCGGGAGGATCCTACAATGAGCAGTTCTTC
cdr3_aa: CASTVAGGSYNEQFF

d_call: TRBD2
j_call: TRBJ2-7
v_call: TRBV2
cdr3_nt: TGTGCCAGCAGTGTAGGCGGGAGTTACGAGCAGTACTTC
cdr3_aa: CASSVGGSYEQYF

d_call: -
j_call: TRBJ2-3
v_call: TRBV7-9
cdr3_nt: TGTGCCAGCAGCCCCGGGGTAGTGGCTGGCACAGATACGCAGTATTTT
cdr3_aa: CASSPGVVAGTDTQYF

d_call: TRBD1
j_call: TRBJ1-5
v_call: TRBV29-1
cdr3_nt: TGCAGCGTTTCCAAGGGACAGGGGCAGCTGAGCCAGATAGGAGAGAGTCAGCCCCAGCATTTT
cdr3_aa: CSVSKGQGQLSQIGESQPQHF

d_call: TRBD2
j_call: TRBJ2-7
v_call: TRBV4-2
cdr3_nt: TGTGCCAGCAGCCCGGCAGTTGAGCGGGAGGATATCAACGAGCAGTACTTC
cdr3_aa: CASSPAVEREDINEQYF

d_call: -
j_call: TRBJ2-7
v_call: TRBV6-6
cdr3_nt: TGTGCCAGCAGGGACGGGAGAGCTTACGAGCAGTACTTC
cdr3_aa: CASRDGRAYEQYF

d_call: TRBD1
j_call: TRBJ1-1
v_call: TRBV30
cdr3_nt: TGTGCCTGGAGTGTTGGGGACAGGAATGAAGCTTTCTTT
cdr3_aa: CAWSVGDRNEAFF

d_call: TRBD1
j_call: TRBJ1-6
v_call: TRBV5-6
cdr3_nt: TGTGCCAGCAGCTTGGAAGGACAGGGGATATTCTCGAATAATTCACCCCTCCACTTT
cdr3_aa: CASSLEGQGIFSNNSPLHF

d_call: -
j_call: TRBJ1-1
v_call: TRBV7-3
cdr3_nt: TGTGCCAGCAGCTTAGTTGGTTACAGTGAAGCTTTCTTT
cdr3_aa: CASSLVGYSEAFF

d_call: TRBD2
j_call: TRBJ2-3
v_call: TRBV4-3
cdr3_nt: TGCGCCAGCAGCCAAGATGGGACTAGCGACACAGATACGCAGTATTTT
cdr3_aa: CASSQDGTSDTDTQYF

d_call: -
j_call: TRBJ2-1
v_call: TRBV7-8
cdr3_nt: TGTGCCAGCAGCTTACACCCCGCGGTCTACAATGAGCAGTTCTTC
cdr3_aa: CASSLHPAVYNEQFF

d_call: TRBD2
j_call: TRBJ2-3
v_call: TRBV7-8
cdr3_nt: TGTGCCAGCAGCTTTGCCGGGACTAATACGCAGTATTTT
cdr3_aa: CASSFAGTNTQYF

d_call: -
j_call: TRBJ1-2
v_call: TRBV15
cdr3_nt: TGTGCCACCAGCAGAGATCCAGGGGCGGAATTCGGCTACACCTTC
cdr3_aa: CATSRDPGAEFGYTF

d_call: -
j_call: TRBJ2-7
v_call: TRBV5-6
cdr3_nt: TGTGCCAGCAGCAGCCGGGAACTCGAGCAGTACTTC
cdr3_aa: CASSSRELEQYF

d_call: -
j_call: TRBJ1-1
v_call: TRBV6-9
cdr3_nt: TGTGCCAGCAGTTATCTCTCCGGGACACCGAACACTGAAGCTTTCTTT
cdr3_aa: CASSYLSGTPNTEAFF

d_call: -
j_call: TRBJ2-7
v_call: TRBV5-1
cdr3_nt: TGCGCCAGCAGCTTGACACAGGGCTCCTACGAGCAGTACTTC
cdr3_aa: CASSLTQGSYEQYF

d_call: -
j_call: TRBJ1-3
v_call: TRBV7-9
cdr3_nt: TGTGCCAGCAGCCAGTTAGGAGTGAAGGCGAGTGGGAACACCATATATTTT
cdr3_aa: CASSQLGVKASGNTIYF

d_call: -
j_call: TRBJ1-2
v_call: TRBV6-4
cdr3_nt: TGTGCCAGCAGTGAAGGGAGTTATGGCTACACCTTC
cdr3_aa: CASSEGSYGYTF

d_call: TRBD1
j_call: TRBJ2-5
v_call: TRBV9
cdr3_nt: TGTGCCAGCAGCGTAGGTCCAGGGGGCCGGGAGACCCAGTACTTC
cdr3_aa: CASSVGPGGRETQYF

d_call: -
j_call: TRBJ2-7
v_call: TRBV6-5
cdr3_nt: TGTGCCAGCACCAGAGGGCTCGAGCAGTACTTC
cdr3_aa: CASTRGLEQYF

d_call: -
j_call: TRBJ2-7
v_call: TRBV7-8
cdr3_nt: TGTGCCAGCAGCTTAGGAGACAGGAAGTACGAGCAGTACTTC
cdr3_aa: CASSLGDRKYEQYF

d_call: -
j_call: TRBJ2-7
v_call: TRBV30
cdr3_nt: TGTGCCTGGAGTGTACTGGGCAGGGATACATACGAGCAGTACTTC
cdr3_aa: CAWSVLGRDTYEQYF

d_call: TRBD2
j_call: TRBJ2-5
v_call: TRBV18
cdr3_nt: TGTGCCAGCTCACGTACTAGCGGGAGGGGAGAGACCCAGTACTTC
cdr3_aa: CASSRTSGRGETQYF

d_call: -
j_call: TRBJ1-1
v_call: TRBV6-5
cdr3_nt: TGTGCCAGCAGTTCCCCTGGATCGGGAACCTCTGAAGCTTTCTTT
cdr3_aa: CASSSPGSGTSEAFF

d_call: TRBD1
j_call: TRBJ2-7
v_call: TRBV14
cdr3_nt: TGTGCCAGCAGCCCCGACAGGGTTCCCTACGAGCAGTACTTC
cdr3_aa: CASSPDRVPYEQYF

d_call: -
j_call: TRBJ2-1
v_call: TRBV11-3
cdr3_nt: TGTGCCAGCAGCCCTCCGGGGGTCCCCAATGAGCAGTTCTTC
cdr3_aa: CASSPPGVPNEQFF

d_call: -
j_call: TRBJ2-7
v_call: TRBV30
cdr3_nt: TGTGCCTGGAGTATAGCAAGTGTAAACGAGCAGTACTTC
cdr3_aa: CAWSIASVNEQYF

d_call: -
j_call: TRBJ1-6
v_call: TRBV18
cdr3_nt: TGTGCCAGCTCCCTTGAGGGAAGTCCGAATTCACCCCTCCACTTT
cdr3_aa: CASSLEGSPNSPLHF

d_call: TRBD1
j_call: TRBJ2-7
v_call: TRBV29-1
cdr3_nt: TGCAGCGTAACAGGGGACTACGAGCAGTACTTC
cdr3_aa: CSVTGDYEQYF

d_call: TRBD1
j_call: TRBJ1-1
v_call: TRBV7-2
cdr3_nt: TGTGCCAGCAGCAAACGGGACAGGGACACTGAAGCTTTCTTT
cdr3_aa: CASSKRDRDTEAFF

d_call: TRBD1
j_call: TRBJ1-6
v_call: TRBV5-1
cdr3_nt: TGCGCCAGCGCCGACAGGGGAGGAAGCAATTCACCCCTCCACTTT
cdr3_aa: CASADRGGSNSPLHF

d_call: -
j_call: TRBJ2-5
v_call: TRBV19
cdr3_nt: TGTGCCAGTAGTCGCCAGGGGCTGGATGAGACCCAGTACTTC
cdr3_aa: CASSRQGLDETQYF

d_call: -
j_call: TRBJ1-1
v_call: TRBV28
cdr3_nt: TGTGCCAGCACCTCATGGGGCGAGGCGAACACTGAAGCTTTCTTT
cdr3_aa: CASTSWGEANTEAFF

d_call: -
j_call: TRBJ1-5
v_call: TRBV30
cdr3_nt: TGTGCCTGGAGATCGGACTTCAATCAGCCCCAGCATTTT
cdr3_aa: CAWRSDFNQPQHF

d_call: TRBD1
j_call: TRBJ2-5
v_call: TRBV9
cdr3_nt: TGTGCCAGCAGCGTAGCACAGGGGATTCGAGAGACCCAGTACTTC
cdr3_aa: CASSVAQGIRETQYF

d_call: -
j_call: TRBJ2-7
v_call: TRBV6-5
cdr3_nt: TGTGCCAGCAGTTACTCGCCGGCGGAGGGCGAGCAGTACTTC
cdr3_aa: CASSYSPAEGEQYF

d_call: TRBD2
j_call: TRBJ2-5
v_call: TRBV5-6
cdr3_nt: TGTGCCAGCAGCTTGGTAGCGGGAAGGGAGACCCAGTACTTC
cdr3_aa: CASSLVAGRETQYF

d_call: TRBD2
j_call: TRBJ2-1
v_call: TRBV27
cdr3_nt: TGTGCCAGCAGTCTTGATAGCGGGCAGTCCTACAATGAGCAGTTCTTC
cdr3_aa: CASSLDSGQSYNEQFF

d_call: TRBD1
j_call: TRBJ1-1
v_call: TRBV9
cdr3_nt: TGTGCCAGCAGCGTTACAGGGGTGAACACTGAAGCTTTCTTT
cdr3_aa: CASSVTGVNTEAFF